The rows below give T cell receptor beta chains drawn from one sample of a study of T cells after somatic rescue of genetic block. Sequenced by immunoSEQ multiplex PCR; TCRdb stores in-frame clones only, minus some. The sample carries approximately 65,000 clones, 80% to 95% recorded once. The sequenced material came from peripheral blood mononuclear cells (PBMCs). These receptors originate from a man between 35 and 55 years old. Each CDR3 is given with its conserved first and last residue. D genes are given only for firm matches. For some rows the clone size is stated as once, few or many, or as a class when expanded; others skip it.

d_call	clone_size	v_call	j_call	cdr3_nt	cdr3_aa
NA	NA	TRBV4-1	TRBJ2-7	TGCGCCAGCAGCCAAAGTATCCGGGAGTTAGGCTACGAGCAGTACTTC	CASSQSIRELGYEQYF
TRBD1	NA	TRBV14	TRBJ2-7	TGTGCCAGCAGCTACAGGACAGGCCGGTTGGACGAGCAGTACTTC	CASSYRTGRLDEQYF
NA	NA	TRBV25-1	TRBJ1-4	TGTGCCAGCAGTGAAGGGGGGGTGGGAGAAAAACTGTTTTTT	CASSEGGVGEKLFF
TRBD1	NA	TRBV6-1	TRBJ2-7	TGTGCCAGCAGAGCCGGGACAGAAGCCTACGAGCAGTACTTC	CASRAGTEAYEQYF
NA	NA	TRBV7-9	TRBJ2-7	TGTGCCAGCAGCTATCGGACGGCCGACAACGAGCAGTACTTC	CASSYRTADNEQYF
TRBD2	once	TRBV5-1	TRBJ2-7	TGCGCCAGCAGCACCATGACTAGCGGAACCTACGAGCAGTACTTC	CASSTMTSGTYEQYF
NA	NA	TRBV28	TRBJ2-5	TGTGCCAGCAGTTTGCCGCCGGGCTCCCACGAGACCCAGTACTTC	CASSLPPGSHETQYF
NA	NA	TRBV18	TRBJ2-1	TGTGCCAGCTCACCACGGCAGGAGCAGTTCTTC	CASSPRQEQFF
TRBD1	NA	TRBV18	TRBJ1-2	TGTGCCAGCTCACCTGACAGGGTTTATGGCTACACCTTC	CASSPDRVYGYTF
TRBD2	NA	TRBV28	TRBJ2-5	TGTGCCAGCAACTTGCGGGGGTACCAAGAGACCCAGTACTTC	CASNLRGYQETQYF
TRBD1	NA	TRBV27	TRBJ2-7	TGTGCCAGCAGTGTGGGGACAGGGGCTAAGGAGCAGTACTTC	CASSVGTGAKEQYF
NA	few	TRBV27	TRBJ2-7	TGTGCCAGCAGTAGGTCCGGGTCCTACGAGCAGTACTTC	CASSRSGSYEQYF
NA	NA	TRBV28	TRBJ1-1	TGTGCCAGCAGTAGCCACGGTGGAGCGGGCACTGAAGCTTTCTTT	CASSSHGGAGTEAFF
TRBD2	NA	TRBV11-2	TRBJ2-1	TGTGCCAGCAGCATGACTAGCGGGAGTTTTAATGAGCAGTTCTTC	CASSMTSGSFNEQFF
NA	NA	TRBV7-7	TRBJ2-6	TGTGCCAGCAGCCCGGAATTCTCTGGGGCCAACGTCCTGACTTTC	CASSPEFSGANVLTF
NA	once	TRBV19	TRBJ2-5	TGTGCCAGTAGTTCGGCGGGAAGAGAGACCCAGTACTTC	CASSSAGRETQYF
NA	NA	TRBV5-4	TRBJ2-5	TGTGCCAGCAGCCTGTCGGGGGAGACCCAGTACTTC	CASSLSGETQYF
TRBD2	NA	TRBV7-3	TRBJ2-1	TGTGCCAGCAGCTTAAATAGCGGGGGGTTCAATGAGCAGTTCTTC	CASSLNSGGFNEQFF
NA	NA	TRBV11-2	TRBJ2-3	TGTGCTAGCCGTCCCGGCAGCTCAGATACGCAGTATTTT	CASRPGSSDTQYF
NA	NA	TRBV7-9	TRBJ2-5	TGTGTGTGGGGGGACGAGACCCAGTACTTC	CVWGDETQYF
NA	NA	TRBV4-1	TRBJ2-1	TGCGCCAGCAGCCAAGATTGGGGTGGTGAGCAGTTCTTC	CASSQDWGGEQFF
NA	NA	TRBV5-4	TRBJ1-2	TGTGCCAGCAGCTTTCAGGGATCCAACTATGGCTACACCTTC	CASSFQGSNYGYTF
NA	NA	TRBV5-5	TRBJ2-3	TGTGCCAGCAGCTTGGCTACAGGCCGTGCCACTCATACGCAGTATTTT	CASSLATGRATHTQYF
NA	NA	TRBV5-1	TRBJ2-2	TGCGCCAGCAGCCCGGGACTCTACACCGGGGAGCTGTTTTTT	CASSPGLYTGELFF
NA	once	TRBV19	TRBJ2-7	TGTGCCAGTAGTATGGGGCATGGGGACGAGCAGTACTTC	CASSMGHGDEQYF
TRBD1	NA	TRBV5-8	TRBJ1-5	TGTGCCAGCAGCCAGGGGACAGACCATAGCAATCAGCCCCAGCATTTT	CASSQGTDHSNQPQHF
NA	NA	TRBV2	TRBJ2-6	TGTGCCAGCAGTGAGCTCTCTGGGGCCAACGTCCTGACTTTC	CASSELSGANVLTF
TRBD1	NA	TRBV2	TRBJ1-2	TGTGCCAGCAGTGAATTGGCAGGGGGGAACTATGGCTACACCTTC	CASSELAGGNYGYTF
NA	once	TRBV10-2	TRBJ2-7	TGCGCCAGCAGTGAGAGGGGAAAGGGGTTGGACGAGCAGTACTTC	CASSERGKGLDEQYF
TRBD2	NA	TRBV28	TRBJ2-1	TGTGCCAGCAGTTTCCCCCTTGGGGGGGTCTCCTACAATGAGCAGTTCTTC	CASSFPLGGVSYNEQFF
TRBD1	NA	TRBV29-1	TRBJ1-1	TGCAGCGTTGGAGACAGGGGCACTGAAGCTTTCTTT	CSVGDRGTEAFF
NA	NA	TRBV2	TRBJ1-2	TGTGCCAGCAGTGAAGCGCTTTTTCGCCGGGACTTCTTC	CASSEALFRRDFF
TRBD1	NA	TRBV5-1	TRBJ2-4	TGCGCCAGCAGCCTGGGACAGACTCTAGCCAAAAACATTCAGTACTTC	CASSLGQTLAKNIQYF
NA	NA	TRBV12-5	TRBJ2-7	TGTGCTAGTGGTCGGCAGCTCGGCGGGGTCGGGCAGTACTTC	CASGRQLGGVGQYF
TRBD2	NA	TRBV7-9	TRBJ2-1	TGTGCCAGCAGCTCCTCAGACCTCCAGCGGGGGGACAATGAGCAGTTCTTC	CASSSSDLQRGDNEQFF
TRBD1	NA	TRBV27	TRBJ1-2	TGTGCCAGCAGCCGAAAGGGGACAGGGGTGGGCTACACCTTC	CASSRKGTGVGYTF
NA	once	TRBV6-5	TRBJ1-1	TGTGCCAGCAGTTATAGATCAAACGCTGAAGCTTTCTTT	CASSYRSNAEAFF
NA	NA	TRBV7-8	TRBJ2-2	TGTGCCAGCAGCTTTAAGGGCACCGGGGAGCTGTTTTTT	CASSFKGTGELFF
NA	NA	TRBV2	TRBJ1-1	TGTGCCAGCATCCCCCGGGCAGGAAGCACTGAAGCTTTCTTT	CASIPRAGSTEAFF
TRBD2	NA	TRBV5-1	TRBJ2-3	TGCGCCAGCAGCCCCGCGGTAGCGGGAGCCTTCCCTAGCACAGATACGCAGTATTTT	CASSPAVAGAFPSTDTQYF
TRBD2	once	TRBV5-6	TRBJ2-7	TGTGCCAGCCGCCTTGGAGCGGGAGGGTGGTACGAGCAGTACTTC	CASRLGAGGWYEQYF
TRBD2	NA	TRBV19	TRBJ2-1	TGTGCCACCCAACTAGCGGGAGGTTATTTAAATGAGCAGTTCTTC	CATQLAGGYLNEQFF
TRBD2	NA	TRBV28	TRBJ2-1	TGTGCCAGCAACATAGCGGGAGTAGTGGGTTACAATGAGCAGTTCTTC	CASNIAGVVGYNEQFF
NA	once	TRBV7-2	TRBJ2-5	TGTGCCAGTGCGCGGGCTACCGAAGAGACCCAGTACTTC	CASARATEETQYF
NA	NA	TRBV30	TRBJ2-7	TGTGCCTGGAGCGTACAGGGGGGGGCGGCCTACGAGCAGTACTTC	CAWSVQGGAAYEQYF
NA	NA	TRBV7-6	TRBJ2-2	TGTGCCAGCAGCTTAGGTGCCACCGGGGAGCTGTTTTTT	CASSLGATGELFF
NA	NA	TRBV14	TRBJ2-7	TGTGCCAGCAGCCTCCCGGGACTCGGCTCCTACGAGCAGTACTTC	CASSLPGLGSYEQYF
TRBD2	NA	TRBV5-1	TRBJ2-3	TGCGCCAGCATACTAGCGGGCACAGATACGCAGTATTTT	CASILAGTDTQYF
NA	NA	TRBV5-4	TRBJ2-5	TGTGCCAGCAGCCGGGACCAAGGGTGGGAAGAGACCCAGTACTTC	CASSRDQGWEETQYF
TRBD2	NA	TRBV5-1	TRBJ2-3	TGCGCCAGCAGCGTACCCCGGGAGGTGAGAGATACGCAGTATTTT	CASSVPREVRDTQYF
NA	NA	TRBV5-6	TRBJ2-1	TGTGCCAGCGGAAGGGTTGCCAATGAGCAGTTCTTC	CASGRVANEQFF